Listed below are T cell receptor beta chains from one sample, sequenced in a study of blood T cell repertoires in COVID-19. Using immunoSEQ multiplex PCR, the repertoire was profiled, and TCRdb retains in-frame clones only, with some absent. The data contain some 86,000 clones, approximately 80% of them singletons. Sequencing input: peripheral blood. These receptors all come from a woman aged 80 or older with active or convalescent COVID-19. Each CDR3 is given with its conserved first and last residue. The order of the fields is J gene, V gene, clone size, D gene, CDR3 DNA, CDR3 protein. A D gene is named only where the DNA matches it firmly. Expanded clones are given a class, and other clones once, few, many or no size at all.

>TRBJ2-2|TRBV28|-|-
TGTGCCAGCAGTTTTAGCAACACCGGGGAGCTGTTTTTT
CASSFSNTGELFF
>TRBJ1-1|TRBV7-3|-|-
TGTGCCAGCAGCCGACAGAAGAACACTGAAGCTTTCTTT
CASSRQKNTEAFF
>TRBJ2-5|TRBV19|-|TRBD2
TGTGCCAGTAGTATAGCGGCTAGCGGGCAAGAGACCCAGTACTTC
CASSIAASGQETQYF
>TRBJ1-3|TRBV5-4|-|TRBD1
TGTGCCAGCAGCATGTTCACAGGGGAACACACCATATATTTT
CASSMFTGEHTIYF
>TRBJ1-5|TRBV5-5|-|-
TGTGCCAGCAGCCACCAGGTAGGGGCAGGTCAGCCCCAGCATTTT
CASSHQVGAGQPQHF
>TRBJ1-4|TRBV28|-|-
TGTGCCAGCAGTTTTGGGGGGGCGCGTTGGGATGAAAAACTGTTTTTT
CASSFGGARWDEKLFF
>TRBJ1-1|TRBV7-9|-|-
TGTGCCAGCAGCTTACTGGGGGGGGCTTCGGCTGAAGCTTTCTTT
CASSLLGGASAEAFF
>TRBJ1-1|TRBV5-8|-|-
TGTGCCAGCAGCCAGGGGTTGAACACTGAAGCTTTCTTT
CASSQGLNTEAFF
>TRBJ1-4|TRBV5-1|once|TRBD1
TGCGCCAGCAGCTCCTCCATATACAGGGGGCGCAATGAAAAACTGTTTTTT
CASSSSIYRGRNEKLFF
>TRBJ1-5|TRBV2|-|-
TGTGCCAGCAGTGATCGTCAGAACAATCAGCCCCAGCATTTT
CASSDRQNNQPQHF
>TRBJ1-2|TRBV5-1|-|-
TGCGCCAGCAGCTTGGTGGCGGGGGGAGGCTATGGCTACACCTTC
CASSLVAGGGYGYTF
>TRBJ2-1|TRBV6-6|once|TRBD2
TGTGCCAGCAGTTACTCCGGGGGGTCGTCCTACAATGAGCAGTTCTTC
CASSYSGGSSYNEQFF
>TRBJ2-1|TRBV7-2|-|-
TGTGCCAGCAGCTTAGACGCGGGACTCCAGGGTAATGAGCAGTTCTTC
CASSLDAGLQGNEQFF
>TRBJ2-1|TRBV7-2|-|-
TGTGCCAGCAGCTTCTTGGCGGGGATGGAGCAGTTCTTC
CASSFLAGMEQFF
>TRBJ2-2|TRBV29-1|-|-
TGCGGGGGAGGGGGACGGGAGCTGTTTTTT
CGGGGRELFF
>TRBJ2-7|TRBV3-1/TRBV3-2|once|TRBD2
TGTGCCAGCAGCCCCTCGGGGGGGCCACGAGAACAGTACTTC
CASSPSGGPREQYF
>TRBJ2-7|TRBV2|-|-
TGTGCCAGCAGTGAAGCGCTTGGAGACCAGGGGTGGTACGAGCAGTACTTC
CASSEALGDQGWYEQYF
>TRBJ1-6|TRBV5-4|-|-
TGTGCCAGCAGCTTCCGCAGGGCAAGTAATTCACCCCTCCACTTT
CASSFRRASNSPLHF
>TRBJ1-2|TRBV11-3|-|TRBD1
TGTGCCAGCAGCTTAGATCAGGGGGCGGTCGACTATGGCTACACCTTC
CASSLDQGAVDYGYTF
>TRBJ2-1|TRBV28|-|TRBD2
TGTGCCAGCAGTTTAGGAACTAGCGGGAGTTTCACTGAGCAGTTCTTC
CASSLGTSGSFTEQFF
>TRBJ2-2|TRBV7-9|-|-
TGTGCCAGCAGCTTACAGGGTAGGACCGGGGAGCTGTTTTTT
CASSLQGRTGELFF
>TRBJ2-3|TRBV30|-|TRBD2
TGTGCTCGGACTAGCGGGAACACAGATACGCAGTATTTT
CARTSGNTDTQYF
>TRBJ2-2|TRBV4-2|few|-
TGTGCCAGCAGCCAAGTGAGCACCGGGGAGCTGTTTTTT
CASSQVSTGELFF
>TRBJ2-1|TRBV5-1|once|TRBD1
TGCGCCAGCAGCTTCTCGGGACAGGACTACAATGAGCAGTTCTTC
CASSFSGQDYNEQFF
>TRBJ2-7|TRBV10-3|-|TRBD2
TGTGCCATCAGTGAGTCGAACGGGGAGGGGGAGCAGTACTTC
CAISESNGEGEQYF
>TRBJ1-1|TRBV19|-|TRBD1
TGTGCCAGTAGACGCGGGACAGGGGAATTTACTGAAGCTTTCTTT
CASRRGTGEFTEAFF
>TRBJ1-2|TRBV7-9|-|TRBD1
TGTGCCAGCAGCAGGGACAGTCTCTATGGCTACACCTTC
CASSRDSLYGYTF
>TRBJ2-2|TRBV11-3|-|-
TGTGCCAGCAGCTTAAGCTCGAACACCGGGGAGCTGTTTTTT
CASSLSSNTGELFF
>TRBJ2-5|TRBV11-1|-|-
TGTGCCAGCAGCTTGTCGAGGAGAAATCAAGAGACCCAGTACTTC
CASSLSRRNQETQYF
>TRBJ1-5|TRBV19|-|TRBD1
TGTGCCAGTAGTAGCCCGTCCAGGGGGTTTCAGCCCCAGCATTTT
CASSSPSRGFQPQHF
>TRBJ1-3|TRBV7-9|-|TRBD1
TGTGCCAGCAGCTCCCTGACAGGGGCTGGAAACACCATATATTTT
CASSSLTGAGNTIYF
>TRBJ2-5|TRBV7-8|-|-
TGTGCCAGCAGCTTGGGCATCGCCAAAGAGACCCAGTACTTC
CASSLGIAKETQYF
>TRBJ2-2|TRBV7-9|-|TRBD2
TGTGCCAGCAGCCGCGGGGGGCTCACCGGGGAGCTGTTTTTT
CASSRGGLTGELFF
>TRBJ1-6|TRBV9|-|-
TGTGCCAGCAGCGTAGAGCCGGATTCACCCCTCCACTTT
CASSVEPDSPLHF
>TRBJ1-2|TRBV6-5|-|-
TGTGCCAGCAGCAAACAGGGTAAAGGCTATGGCTACACCTTC
CASSKQGKGYGYTF
>TRBJ1-5|TRBV28|once|-
TGTGCCAGCACTCGAGGGGGTACCAATCAGCCCCAGCATTTT
CASTRGGTNQPQHF
>TRBJ2-5|TRBV5-1|-|TRBD2
TGCGCCAGCAGCCCGACTAGCGGGGGGGCCGGAGAGACCCAGTACTTC
CASSPTSGGAGETQYF
>TRBJ1-5|TRBV20-1|-|-
TGCAGTGCTAGTGGGCCAGGGGCGTATAGCAATCAGCCCCAGCATTTT
CSASGPGAYSNQPQHF
>TRBJ2-7|TRBV5-1|-|-
TGCGCCAGCAGCTTGGCCCCAGGGGACTACGAGCAGTACTTC
CASSLAPGDYEQYF
>TRBJ1-5|TRBV12-3/TRBV12-4|-|TRBD1
TGTGCCAGCAGTTCAGGGGGTGATCAGCCCCAGCATTTT
CASSSGGDQPQHF
>TRBJ1-5|TRBV3-1/TRBV3-2|-|-
TGTGCCAGCCTAGAACTTTTGCACTCCAATCAGCCCCAGCATTTT
CASLELLHSNQPQHF